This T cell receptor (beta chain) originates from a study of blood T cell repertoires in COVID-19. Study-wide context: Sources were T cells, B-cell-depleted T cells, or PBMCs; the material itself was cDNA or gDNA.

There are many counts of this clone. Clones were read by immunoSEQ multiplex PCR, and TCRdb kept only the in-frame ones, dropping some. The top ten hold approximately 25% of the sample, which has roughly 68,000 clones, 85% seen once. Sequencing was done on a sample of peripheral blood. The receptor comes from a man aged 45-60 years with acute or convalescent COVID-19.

CDR3 bases: TGTGCCAGCAGCTTAGTTTTTCGGACAGAGGTAGATGAGCAGTTCTTC. Protein: CASSLVFRTEVDEQFF. J is TRBJ2-1 and V is TRBV7-9, with TRBD1 as a possible D gene (6 bases). The CDR3 length is 16 residues. Trimming removed 1 base at V and 8 bases at J, with 18 bases between. Germline CDR1 reads SEHNR; CDR2 reads FQNEAQ (reference sequence).